A single sample gave rise to the 18 T cell receptor beta chains below, sequenced in a study of blood T cell repertoires in COVID-19. The protocol was immunoSEQ multiplex PCR, while the TCRdb copy is restricted to in-frame clones and leaves out a portion. This table has 150,000 or so clones, around 84% appearing once. Sequenced sample: peripheral blood. These receptors all stem from a woman aged 50 to 60 in a cohort sampled during active or convalescent COVID-19.

In regard to this clone: This CDR3 is also generated by other DNA sequences in the sample. This CDR3 is CATRTGGPNTGELFF. In DNA form, the CDR3 reads TGTGCCACCAGAACAGGGGGGCCGAACACCGGGGAGCTGTTTTTT. The rearrangement uses TRBV15 and TRBJ2-2, with 8 bases aligning to TRBD1. The CDR3 has 15 residues. Germline V CDR1 and CDR2: LNHNV, YYDKDF (reference sequence). With 6 bases clipped from V and 0 bases from J, the junction kept 3 bases outside the gene matches.

The chain links TRBV6-5 to TRBJ2-7; perhaps TRBD1 as D (6 bases). V was clipped by 6 bases and J by 10 bases, with 16 bases between them. CDR1 is MNHEY, CDR2 SVGAGI, per germline. The CDR3 runs 12 residues. The CDR3 region has the DNA TGTGCCAGCAGCCCCTTGTCGGGACACCAGTACTTC. Residues: CASSPLSGHQYF.

The chain uses TRBV18 and TRBJ2-1, with 8 bases matching TRBD1. The V segment lost 3 bases and the J segment 2 bases; nucleotides outside the gene matches: 9. The CDR3 totals 17 residues. Per germline, CDR1 KGHSH and CDR2 LQKENI. Written as DNA, the CDR3 is TGTGCCAGCTCACCGTTTGGCGGGACAGGCACCTACAATGAGCAGTTCTTC. The encoded protein is CASSPFGGTGTYNEQFF.

The rearrangement links TRBV18 to TRBJ1-3; D gene ambiguous. Germline assignment: CDR1 KGHSH and CDR2 LQKENI. The CDR3 runs to 16 residues. Trimming stripped 3 bases from V and 0 bases from J, with 12 bases between. The CDR3 here is CASSPSPPSSGNTIYF. CDR3 bases: TGTGCCAGCTCACCGTCGCCACCTAGCTCTGGAAACACCATATATTTT.

The chain links TRBV18 to TRBJ1-1, with D possibly TRBD1 on 5 matching bases. The CDR3 totals 15 residues. The germline CDR1 and CDR2 sequences are KGHSH and LQKENI. Trimming removed 4 bases from V and 4 bases from J, with 16 bases in between. The chain's CDR3 is CASSREGALGTEAFF. As DNA, the CDR3 is TGTGCCAGCTCACGAGAAGGGGCATTGGGCACTGAAGCTTTCTTT.

This clone came up once. This chain connects TRBV2 to TRBJ1-1, with D perhaps TRBD1 (5 bases). Germline CDR1 SNHLY, CDR2 FYNNEI. CDR3 length equals 12 residues. V was trimmed by 4 bases and J by 3 bases, leaving 6 bases between them. This CDR3 is CASSGQYTEAFF. In nucleotides, the CDR3 is TGTGCCAGCAGTGGACAGTACACTGAAGCTTTCTTT.

The rearrangement links TRBV27 to TRBJ1-1, with a weak D call TRBD1 (6 bases). This CDR3 has 13 amino acids. Looked up from germline, CDR1 is MNHEY and CDR2 is SMNVEV (reference sequence). With 6 bases removed from V and 4 bases from J, the gap between germline ends came to 12 bases. CDR3 loop: CASSPGQTTEAFF. In nucleotides, the CDR3 is TGTGCCAGCAGCCCAGGACAGACCACTGAAGCTTTCTTT.

The rearrangement uses TRBV11-3 and TRBJ2-1; TRBD2 might be the D (5 bases). The CDR3 is 16 residues long. CDR1 SGHNT and CDR2 YENEEA come from the germline V gene. Trimming removed 0 bases at V and 2 bases at J, with 11 bases between. CDR3 nucleotides: TGTGCCAGCAGCTTAGAGGGTGGCGGGCCCTACAATGAGCAGTTCTTC. This sequence encodes CASSLEGGGPYNEQFF.

The chain is built from TRBV7-9 and TRBJ2-2, with 8 bases lining up with TRBD1. Germline CDR1 is SEHNR and CDR2 is FQNEAQ (reference sequence). CDR3 length: 15 residues. Unmatched junction bases numbered 10, after V lost 8 bases and J lost 5 bases. This chain's CDR3 is CASLPGTGRTGELFF. CDR3 DNA sequence: TGTGCCAGCCTTCCCGGGACAGGTCGTACCGGGGAGCTGTTTTTT.

Concerning this clone itself: This sample also contains other DNA sequences that code for the same CDR3. The rearrangement links TRBV12-3 or TRBV12-4 to TRBJ1-1; D gene uncertain. V lost 3 bases and J lost 1, with 6 bases in between. The CDR3 covers 13 residues. CDR3 in amino acids: CASSLRQNTEAFF. For the CDR3, the DNA is TGTGCCAGCAGTTTGAGGCAGAACACTGAAGCTTTCTTT.

The rearrangement links TRBV19 to TRBJ1-5; D may be TRBD1 (5 bases). V lost 8 bases and J lost 7, with 12 bases in between. Germline-derived CDR1 and CDR2 are LNHDA and SQIVND (reference sequence). The CDR3 loop spans 12 amino acids. The CDR3 coding sequence is TGTGCCAGTGCGACGGGGGTCCAGCCCCAGCATTTT. Translation gives CASATGVQPQHF.

The rearrangement joins TRBV19 to TRBJ1-5; D perhaps matches TRBD1 (6 bases). CDR3 length: 13 amino acids. From germline, CDR1 is LNHDA and CDR2 SQIVND (reference sequence). V lost 7 bases, J lost 5 bases, and 12 bases lay in between. CDR3 sequence (DNA): TGTGCCAGTATGGACAGCCTAGATCAGCCCCAGCATTTT. Translation gives CASMDSLDQPQHF.

V is TRBV19 and J is TRBJ1-3; D unresolved. The V end lost 5 bases, the J end lost 7 bases, and 9 bases lay between the germline ends. The CDR3 is made up of 12 amino acids. Germline lookup yields CDR1 LNHDA and CDR2 SQIVND (reference sequence). The CDR3 loop reads CASSLYYNTIYF. The CDR3 DNA reads TGTGCCAGTAGTCTTTATTATAACACCATATATTTT. The full variable domain, completed using reference TRBV19 and TRBJ1-3, is DGGITQSPKYLFRKEGQNVTLSCEQNLNHDAMYWYRQDPGQGLRLIYYSQIVNDFQKGDIAEGYSVSREKKESFPLTVTSAQKNPTAFYLCASSLYYNTIYFGEGSWLTVV.

The gene calls are TRBV7-8 and TRBJ1-2, with a tentative D call TRBD1 (6 bases). The CDR3 length is 16 residues. The germline V and J ends were trimmed by 0 bases and 0 bases, with 11 bases remaining between them. Germline CDR1 reads SGHVS; CDR2 reads FQNEAQ. The CDR3 DNA is TGTGCCAGCAGCTTAGCGGGGGCAGCCTCTAACTATGGCTACACCTTC. Translation: CASSLAGAASNYGYTF.

The chain joins TRBV5-1 to TRBJ2-1; the match to TRBD2 covers 7 bases. V lost 0 bases, J lost 0 bases, and 9 bases stayed unmatched. Germline V gene data show CDR1 as SGHRS and CDR2 as YFSETQ. This CDR3 comprises 18 residues. CDR3 in DNA: TGCGCCAGCAGCTTGGGTCAGCGGGGCGCCCCCTCCTACAATGAGCAGTTCTTC. This translates into CASSLGQRGAPSYNEQFF.

The V and J genes are TRBV7-9 and TRBJ1-4, with D possibly TRBD1 on 5 matching bases. V shed 1 base and J shed 9 bases, with 9 bases lying between them. Germline CDR1 is SEHNR and CDR2 is FQNEAQ (reference sequence). The CDR3 length is 13 residues. CDR3 coding DNA: TGTGCCAGCAGCTTAGACGACAGACAAAAACTGTTTTTT. Protein product: CASSLDDRQKLFF.

The V gene is TRBV7-2, the J gene TRBJ1-5, with unresolved D. The CDR3 length is 14 residues. CDR1 is SGHTA and CDR2 is FQGNSA in the germline V gene. The V and J ends lost 5 bases and 2 bases respectively, with 10 bases between them. CDR3 DNA: TGTGCCAGCAGCCCAGGTGTAGGCAATCAGCCCCAGCATTTT. Protein sequence: CASSPGVGNQPQHF.

This clone was picked up a small number of times. DNA of the CDR3: TGTGCCAGCAGCCAAGACCAACTGAACGAGCTTACGGGTGGTGAGCAGTTCTTC. This translates into CASSQDQLNELTGGEQFF. V gene TRBV3-1 (or the pseudogene TRBV3-2) combines with J gene TRBJ2-1; D is unclear. V was shortened by 0 bases and J by 9 bases, with 24 bases between the two germline ends. The CDR3 length is 18 residues. CDR1 is LGHDT, CDR2 YNNKEL, per germline (reference sequence).